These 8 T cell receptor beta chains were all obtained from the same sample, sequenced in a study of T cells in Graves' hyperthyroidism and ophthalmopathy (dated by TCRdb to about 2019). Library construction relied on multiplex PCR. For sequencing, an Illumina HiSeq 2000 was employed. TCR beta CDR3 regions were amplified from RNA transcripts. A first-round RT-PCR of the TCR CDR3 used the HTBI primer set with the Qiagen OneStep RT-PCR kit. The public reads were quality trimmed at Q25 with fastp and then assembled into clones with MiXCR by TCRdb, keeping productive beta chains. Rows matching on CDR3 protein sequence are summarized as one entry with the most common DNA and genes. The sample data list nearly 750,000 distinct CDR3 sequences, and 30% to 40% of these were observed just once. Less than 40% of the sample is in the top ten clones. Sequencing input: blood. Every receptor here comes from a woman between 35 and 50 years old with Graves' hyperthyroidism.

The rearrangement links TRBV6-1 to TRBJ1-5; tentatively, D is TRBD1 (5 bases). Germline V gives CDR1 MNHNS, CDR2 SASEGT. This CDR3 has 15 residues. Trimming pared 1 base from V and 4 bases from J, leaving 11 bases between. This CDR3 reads CASSEVRVRNQPQHF. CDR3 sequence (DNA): TGTGCCAGCAGTGAAGTCAGGGTGAGAAATCAGCCCCAGCATTTT.

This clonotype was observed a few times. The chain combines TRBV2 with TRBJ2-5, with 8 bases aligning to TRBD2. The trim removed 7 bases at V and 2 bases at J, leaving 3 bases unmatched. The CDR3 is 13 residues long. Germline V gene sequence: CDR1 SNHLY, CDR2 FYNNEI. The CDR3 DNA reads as TGTGCCAGCACACTAGCGGATCAAGAGACCCAGTACTTC. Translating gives CASTLADQETQYF.

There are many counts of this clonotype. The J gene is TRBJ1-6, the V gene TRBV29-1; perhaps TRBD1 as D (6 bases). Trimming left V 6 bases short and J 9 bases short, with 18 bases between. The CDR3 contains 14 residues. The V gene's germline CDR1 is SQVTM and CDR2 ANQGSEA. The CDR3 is CSVGGGGLGSPLHF. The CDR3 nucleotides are TGCAGCGTCGGCGGTGGGGGGCTCGGTTCACCCCTCCACTTT.

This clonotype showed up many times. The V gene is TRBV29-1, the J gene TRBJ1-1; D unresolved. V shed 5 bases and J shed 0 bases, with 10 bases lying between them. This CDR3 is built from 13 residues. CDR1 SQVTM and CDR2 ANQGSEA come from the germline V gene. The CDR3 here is CSVSLHVNTEAFF. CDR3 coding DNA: TGCAGCGTTTCTCTACACGTGAACACTGAAGCTTTCTTT.

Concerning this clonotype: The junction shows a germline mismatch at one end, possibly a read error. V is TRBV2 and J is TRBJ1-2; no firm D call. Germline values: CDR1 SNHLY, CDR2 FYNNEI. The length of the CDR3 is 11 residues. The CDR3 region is CASSAHDWIHF. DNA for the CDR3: TGTGCCAGCAGTGCCCACGACTGGATTCACTTC.

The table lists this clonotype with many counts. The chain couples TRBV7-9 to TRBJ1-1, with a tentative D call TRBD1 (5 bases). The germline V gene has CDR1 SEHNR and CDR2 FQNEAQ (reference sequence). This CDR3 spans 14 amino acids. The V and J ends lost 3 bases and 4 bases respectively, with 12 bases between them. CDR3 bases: TGTGCCAGCAGCTTTGGAGCAGGGACCACTGAAGCTTTCTTT. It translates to CASSFGAGTTEAFF.

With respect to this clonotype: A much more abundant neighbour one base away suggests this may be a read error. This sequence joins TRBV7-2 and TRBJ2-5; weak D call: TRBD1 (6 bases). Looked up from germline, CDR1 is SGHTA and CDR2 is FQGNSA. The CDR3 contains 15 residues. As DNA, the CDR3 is TGTGCCAGCAGCTTAGAGGGGACACTTCAAGAGGCCCAGTACTTC. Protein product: CASSLEGTLQEAQYF.

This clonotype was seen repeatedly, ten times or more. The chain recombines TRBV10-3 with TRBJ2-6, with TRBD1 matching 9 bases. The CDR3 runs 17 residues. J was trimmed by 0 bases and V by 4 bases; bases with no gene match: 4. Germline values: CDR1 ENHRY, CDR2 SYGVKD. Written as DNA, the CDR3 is TGTGCCATCAGTGTACAGGGGGCTAGCTCTGGGGCCAACGTCCTGACTTTC. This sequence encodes CAISVQGASSGANVLTF.